This T cell receptor beta chain was sequenced for a study of cytomegalovirus exposure and HLA in healthy donors (dated by TCRdb to 2015 to 2018). Concerning the study at large: According to an earlier analysis of 587 of the donors, about 190 million T cells yielded roughly 110 million unique TCR beta sequences and approximately 300 Gb of sequence data. An early release that covered more than 550 HLA-typed donors contained about 300 gigabases of sequencing data and about 93 million unique TCR sequences. Among the roughly 370 genotyped donors, around 79% belonged to the genetic ancestry cluster associated with self-reported Caucasian donors. The study aimed to test whether cataloging public T cell receptors could reveal signatures of past pathogen exposure. The study used immunosequencing to profile the T cell repertoires of 666 subjects and linked those repertoires to cytomegalovirus serostatus. Besides the first cohort of more than 650 subjects, a separate validation cohort made up of 120 different subjects was used. To predict cytomegalovirus infection status, the study combined high-throughput TCR immunosequencing, statistical association of individual TCRs with disease status, and machine learning. To study patterns of TCR occurrence, a later analysis re-analyzed previously published TCR beta repertoires from around 670 donors and added high-resolution HLA genotyping. Rather than drawing on any new phenotypic data, the later analysis identified candidate immune exposures from TCR beta sequences and the way those sequences occurred across donors. An earlier analysis of some 500 of the donors used high-throughput TCR beta sequencing to judge whether each TCR beta V gene segment behaved as functional or pseudogenic. Donor age, sex, ethnicity and CMV serostatus were compiled together with the repertoire data. In a later genetic analysis, genome-wide SNP genotypes for about 60% of the 666 donors were used, and that subset was treated as a discovery cohort. All discovery cohort repertoires had been generated on a single sequencing platform. HLA typing included class I and class II loci at four-digit resolution. Typing coverage varied by locus: roughly 629-640 donors for A, B, C, DRB1 and DQB1; roughly 500 for DQA1; some 610 for DPA1; roughly 470 for DPB1. Roughly 5 DR-DQ haplotypes were handled as single units for association and clustering because linkage in the cohort was strong. Among roughly 400 genotyped donors of the cohort, an average of approximately 240,000 unique TCR beta nucleotide sequences were sequenced per donor, roughly 20% of them non-productive. Findings and caveats that apply to the study as a whole: V-gene and J-gene trimming of TCR beta chains was associated with a missense DCLRE1C variant in a later genetic analysis, and the association was replicated in an independent cohort. At a false discovery rate of 0.05, a later analysis linked about 17,000 TCR beta sequences to specific HLA alleles. Assigning TCR associations to individual alleles was difficult when HLA alleles, especially DR and DQ, strongly co-occurred. A further reported finding was that TCR beta sequences accurately predicted the HLA-A and HLA-B alleles for most subjects in the first cohort. The 87-base-pair reads could not distinguish some IMGT-functional V segments, including TRBV6-2 and TRBV6-3, so those segments were excluded. In a later analysis, HLA-associated TCR beta chains were found to be more clonally expanded and to have lower generation probabilities than equally common non-associated chains. A cluster of highly shared sequence variants was judged likely to be a technical artifact of the sequencing pipeline. Roughly uniform sequencing depth across donors was assumed in presence/absence analyses, although this assumption may not hold. It was suggested by the authors that the approach could potentially be generalized to other disease states and immunological phenotypes. Because counts were too low, around 18 rarely observed V segments, including chromosome 9 orphons, were left out of the earlier analysis of about 500 of the donors. A later analysis found that TCR association rates varied across HLA loci, with DRB1 alleles showing the most associated TCRs and HLA-C alleles the fewest. Correlated functional status among segregating V segments might be attributable to linkage disequilibrium, but an unknown experimental factor could not be ruled out. In both the original and validation cohorts, the classifier was reported to diagnose cytomegalovirus status with high specificity and sensitivity. According to a later analysis, most CMV-associated TCR beta chains appeared to be HLA-restricted, and the HLA associations seemed to be driven largely by CMV exposure. Because HLA typing was missing for some donors at each locus, association tests included only the typed subset. A few of the identified cytomegalovirus-associated TCR beta chains were confirmed in vitro to be specific for cytomegalovirus antigens. A later analysis reported that several top co-occurrence clusters appeared linked to parvovirus B19, influenza, CMV and Epstein-Barr virus. In an earlier analysis of some 500 of the donors, most TCR beta V segments were observed in productive rearrangements about 90% or about 30% of the time, broadly matching IMGT annotations. For the cohort, immune exposure information was limited to CMV serostatus. Compared with the approximately 670-donor mean, donors in an Asian-associated ancestry cluster had fewer N-insertions in productive TCRs, according to a later genetic analysis. While some public TCRs were present in many individuals, most TCR sequences turned up only very rarely across donors. The study listed approximately 150 TCR beta chains as associated with cytomegalovirus. This cohort had only TCR beta chains sequenced, and the lack of alpha or paired-chain data limited which features could be detected.

With regard to this clone: Its antigen target is currently unknown. Per-base qualities were not stored, and no clone one base away is much larger.

At the junction V is shortened by 6 bases and J by 2 bases, with 19 bases in between. Spanning cysteine to phenylalanine, the CDR3 consists of 16 amino acids. The CDR3 DNA has 48 bases and is translated from base 1. Based on the germline V gene, the CDR1 and CDR2 sequences are SNHLY and FYNNEI. The protocol used for the library was the immunoSEQ multiplex PCR assay. For the multiplex PCR, a mixture combining 60 forward primers for TCR Vbeta segments and 13 reverse primers for TCR Jbeta segments was used. A multiplex PCR assay on genomic DNA amplified the CDR3 region of rearranged TCR beta genes. The amplified TCR beta libraries were sequenced on the Illumina HiSeq System as 87-base-pair reads. Regarding the original processing steps: Across the 700 or so repertoires, a later analysis counted around 80 million unique TCR beta chains, roughly 11 million of which were shared by at least two donors. Raw reads were error-corrected and collapsed into unique sequences by a nearest-neighbor algorithm in which closely related sequences were merged to remove PCR and sequencing errors. Alignment of CDR3 sequences to IMGT reference sequences was used to assign V, D and J gene segments. For a sequence to be retained, a match of at least six nucleotides was required to both a V gene segment and a J gene segment. A rearrangement was called productive if the CDR3 had no stop codons and remained in frame with V and J, and every other rearrangement was called non-productive. CDR3 was defined by IMGT convention, running from the second conserved V-encoded cysteine to the conserved J-encoded phenylalanine. In an earlier analysis of roughly 580 of the donors, sequences lacking an unambiguous match to a single V gene segment were excluded. In an earlier analysis of several hundred of the donors, a V segment was called functional when productive rearrangements were above 56.7%, and segregating when the standard deviation between donors exceeded 5%. A statistical classification framework was developed to diagnose cytomegalovirus status using the catalog of TCR beta chain sequences. In a later analysis, V and J genes were assigned by comparing TCR nucleotide sequences against IMGT/GENE-DB human TR gene sequences. In a later analysis, CDR3 sequences and most-parsimonious VDJ recombination scenarios were assigned using the TCRdist pipeline. A later analysis defined each TCR beta chain by its CDR3 amino acid sequence plus V-gene family, and excluded reads lacking a unique V-gene family. To address suspected cross-contamination and a sequencing artifact, a later analysis removed around 590 highly shared, low-generation-probability nucleotide sequences. In a later analysis, a clonal expansion index was calculated for each public chain from normalized within-repertoire ranks of inferred template counts. In a later analysis, generation probabilities were computed with a VDJ recombination model fitted to out-of-frame rearrangements, and the resulting probabilities were checked against IGoR. A later analysis scored TCR-TCR, TCR-HLA and TCR-CMV co-occurrence with hypergeometric tests, applying a repertoire-size bias correction to TCR pairs. False discovery rates were estimated in a later analysis by permuting HLA or CMV assignments 20 times. In a later analysis, co-occurring TCRs were grouped with DBSCAN, and TCRdist sequence similarity was added when clustering was performed within HLA-allele-positive subsets. Repertoires with fewer than 30,000 or more than 120,000 public chains, plus five repertoires with anomalous nucleotide sharing, were excluded from co-occurrence clustering. TCRdb carries this immuneACCESS record with in-frame sequences only. Its versions omit some clonotypes, under half of them owing to an unresolved V gene in the studies checked, with the rest unexplained. That table gives V, J and clone size, and the DNA gave D and trimming. This sample has 250,000 to 350,000 clones in its table, and about nine tenths of those were observed once. The top ten hold around 4% of the sample.

The cohort was made up of approximately 670 healthy bone marrow donors. At the time of sampling, every cohort member was nominally healthy, though immune exposures that went unrecorded were likely present. The donor was CMV seropositive and belonged to the group of 250 to 300 seropositive cohort members. Every donor gave a peripheral blood sample, and the peripheral blood mononuclear cells from that sample were used for TCR beta sequencing. The Qiagen DNeasy Blood Extraction Kit was used to extract genomic DNA from the blood cell samples. The material sequenced was PBMCs. This sequence uses TRBV2 and TRBJ1-2; perhaps TRBD1 is the D gene, with 5 bases matching. This clonotype was obtained from a man aged 40-50 years in good health and CMV-seropositive. The CDR3 loop reads CASRPPGSRGNYGYTF. The nucleotides read TGTGCCAGCAGACCTCCGGGCAGCCGGGGGAACTATGGCTACACCTTC.